Each of the 32 T cell receptor beta chains below was sequenced from the same sample in a study of blood T cell repertoires in COVID-19. Repertoires were generated with immunoSEQ multiplex PCR, while TCRdb's copy carries only in-frame clones and drops some. This repertoire shows approximately 100,000 clones, 85% to 90% found once; its top ten account for 4.5% to 6%. The sample comprised peripheral blood. These receptors were obtained from a human donor in a cohort sampled during active COVID-19.

This clone was recorded a few times. The chain links TRBV7-9 to TRBJ1-3; D gene ambiguous. Germline CDR1 and CDR2: SEHNR and FQNEAQ (reference sequence). The CDR3 totals 13 residues. The ends were cut back, 10 bases at V and 2 bases at J, with 12 bases in the middle. Here the CDR3 reads CANSGSTGNTIYF. CDR3 bases: TGTGCCAACTCAGGTTCGACTGGAAACACCATATATTTT.

V usage is TRBV18 and J usage is TRBJ2-4, with 10 bases lining up with TRBD1. The CDR3 is 17 residues long. V shed 2 bases, J shed 1 base, and the junction held 5 bases outside the gene matches. The germline V gene has CDR1 KGHSH and CDR2 LQKENI. The CDR3 DNA is TGTGCCAGCTCACCAGCTCCGGGACAGGGGGCCAAAAACATTCAGTACTTC. Amino acid sequence: CASSPAPGQGAKNIQYF.

DNA for the CDR3: TGTGCCAGCAGCCTCTTCACGGGGTCGGGTGGCTACACCTTC. Amino acids: CASSLFTGSGGYTF. The chain uses TRBV5-4 and TRBJ1-2, with D unclear. The CDR3 sequence is 14 residues long. The germline gives CDR1 SGHNT, CDR2 YYREEE (reference sequence). Between the trimmed V and J ends, which lost 4 bases and 7 bases, there was a span of 17 bases. The complete variable domain, with remaining parts taken from reference TRBV5-4 and TRBJ1-2, reads ETGVTQSPTHLIKTRGQQVTLRCSSQSGHNTVSWYQQALGQGPQFIFQYYREEENGRGNFPPRFSGLQFPNYSSELNVNALELDDSALYLCASSLFTGSGGYTFGSGTRLTVV.

The rearrangement uses TRBV11-1 and TRBJ2-5; 9 bases line up with TRBD1. After removal of 0 bases from V and 1 base from J, the junction contained 3 bases not matched to a gene. CDR1 is SGHAT and CDR2 is FQDESV in the germline V gene (reference sequence). The CDR3 covers 16 residues. The CDR3 region is CASSLAGQGGQETQYF. DNA of the CDR3: TGTGCCAGCAGCTTAGCGGGACAGGGAGGCCAAGAGACCCAGTACTTC.

The J gene is TRBJ1-1, the V gene TRBV4-2; 8 bases match TRBD1. The germline gives CDR1 LGHNA, CDR2 YNFKEQ. The junction had 6 bases not matched to a gene; V was cut back by 0 bases and J by 3 bases. The CDR3 sequence is 16 residues long. This CDR3 reads CASSQEGGQGYTEAFF. For the CDR3, the DNA is TGTGCCAGCAGCCAAGAAGGAGGACAGGGCTACACTGAAGCTTTCTTT.

The genes are TRBV2 and TRBJ2-1; 10 bases are a match to TRBD2. Looked up from germline, CDR1 is SNHLY and CDR2 is FYNNEI. The trim removed 6 bases at V and 9 bases at J, leaving 11 bases unmatched. The CDR3 runs to 15 residues. The CDR3 DNA reads TGTGCCAGCAGCCCAGCGGGAGGGCCGGGCGGTGAGCAGTTCTTC. Translation: CASSPAGGPGGEQFF.

The chain has TRBV23-1 and TRBJ2-1; no clear D. TRBV23-1 is sorted into the ORF group, with uncertain function. The CDR3 length is 11 residues. Trimming stripped 7 bases from V and 10 bases from J, with 11 bases between. In DNA, the CDR3 is TGCGCCAGCACTGAGGCCTGGGAGCAGTTCTTC. Its translation is CASTEAWEQFF.

This chain uses TRBV4-1 with TRBJ2-5; TRBD2 aligns across 8 bases. The J segment lost 4 bases and the V segment lost 4 bases, leaving 14 bases of the junction unmatched. The CDR3 loop spans 17 amino acids. In germline, CDR1 is MGHRA, CDR2 YSYEKL. The CDR3 DNA is TGCGCCAGCAGCCGCTTAACGGCGGGGGGCGATCGAGAGACCCAGTACTTC. Translated: CASSRLTAGGDRETQYF.

The chain couples TRBV6-2 or TRBV6-3 to TRBJ2-7; 8 bases fit TRBD1. Looked up from germline, CDR1 is MNHEY and CDR2 is SVGEGT. The CDR3 loop spans 15 amino acids. V lost 5 bases and J lost 2; bases outside the gene matches: 8. This CDR3 is CASSRAGGFTYEQYF. The DNA for the CDR3 is TGTGCCAGCAGTCGAGCAGGGGGCTTTACCTACGAGCAGTACTTC.

The CDR3 coding sequence is TGTGCCAGCAGCCTTCGGGCGGGTGATGAGCAGTTCTTC. It encodes CASSLRAGDEQFF. The rearrangement links TRBV6-5 to TRBJ2-1; the D gene is possibly TRBD2 (5 bases). Germline CDR1 and CDR2: MNHEY and SVGAGI. The CDR3 contains 13 residues. The V and J ends lost 6 bases and 8 bases respectively, with 14 bases between them.

The rearrangement uses TRBV9 and TRBJ2-7, with TRBD2 as a possible D gene (5 bases). Per the germline V gene, CDR1 is SGDLS and CDR2 is YYNGEE. CDR3 size: 15 residues. Trimming removed 4 bases from V and 0 bases from J, with 14 bases in between. CDR3 residues: CASSTGLSSSYEQYF. CDR3 bases: TGTGCCAGCAGCACCGGACTTTCGAGCTCCTACGAGCAGTACTTC.

This clone was seen only once. This chain uses TRBV5-6 with TRBJ2-7; 10 bases agree with TRBD2. The CDR3 has 16 amino acids. CDR1 and CDR2 (germline): SGHDT, YYEEEE. V trimming: 4 bases; J trimming: 4 bases; junction bases outside the gene matches: 11. This chain's CDR3 is CASSPTGGAGGYEQYF. DNA of the CDR3: TGTGCCAGCAGCCCTACCGGGGGAGCGGGGGGGTACGAGCAGTACTTC.

The chain combines TRBV24-1 with TRBJ2-7; D uncertain. This CDR3 comprises 16 residues. V lost 0 bases, J lost 5 bases, and 16 bases lay in between. CDR1 KGHDR and CDR2 SFDVKD come from the germline V gene. CDR3 region: CATSDLHQWAVNEQYF. The CDR3 bases are TGTGCCACCAGTGATTTGCATCAATGGGCAGTTAACGAGCAGTACTTC.

V and J are TRBV7-2 and TRBJ2-1; TRBD1 matches 11 bases. J was trimmed by 5 bases and V by 4 bases; bases with no gene match: 4. The CDR3 covers 15 residues. The V gene's germline CDR1 is SGHTA and CDR2 FQGNSA. CDR3 sequence reads: CASSSGQGDHNEQFF. CDR3 DNA: TGTGCCAGCAGCTCGGGACAGGGGGATCACAATGAGCAGTTCTTC. The variable domain in full, completed from reference TRBV7-2 and TRBJ2-1, reads GAGVSQSPSNKVTEKGKDVELRCDPISGHTALYWYRQSLGQGLEFLIYFQGNSAPDKSGLPSDRFSAERTGGSVSTLTIQRTQQEDSAVYLCASSSGQGDHNEQFFGPGTRLTVL.

The rearrangement joins TRBV18 to TRBJ2-2; D possibly corresponds to TRBD1 (6 bases). The V gene lost 2 bases and the J gene lost 5 bases, with 12 bases spanning the gap. The CDR3 is 15 amino acids. The germline V gene encodes CDR1 KGHSH and CDR2 LQKENI. CDR3 protein: CASSPGRGDTGELFF. In nucleotides, the CDR3 is TGTGCCAGCTCACCAGGCAGGGGAGATACCGGGGAGCTGTTTTTT.

The rearrangement links TRBV5-1 to TRBJ2-5; 7 nucleotides agree with TRBD1. The V gene end was trimmed by 4 bases and the J gene end by 1 base; junction bases not matched to a gene: 7. CDR3 length: 15 residues. Germline CDR1 is SGHRS and CDR2 is YFSETQ. The CDR3 DNA sequence: TGCGCCAGCAGCCCCCTGGACAGGCTCCAAGAGACCCAGTACTTC. It specifies CASSPLDRLQETQYF.

The rearrangement links TRBV2 to TRBJ1-5; D not certain. CDR3 length equals 13 residues. V lost 8 bases to trimming and J lost 0 bases, with 8 bases between them. Germline V gene lookup returns CDR1 SNHLY and CDR2 FYNNEI. This CDR3 is CASVSSSNQPQHF. The CDR3 DNA is TGTGCCAGCGTCTCTAGTAGCAATCAGCCCCAGCATTTT.

V gene TRBV7-9 combines with J gene TRBJ1-2; perhaps TRBD1 as D (5 bases). Per germline, CDR1 SEHNR and CDR2 FQNEAQ (reference sequence). Trimming shortened V by 2 bases and J by 8 bases, and 18 bases separated the two germline ends. This CDR3 contains 15 residues. The CDR3 DNA sequence: TGTGCCAGCAGCTTACATCGACTCAGGGTACTAGGCTACACCTTC. Translating gives CASSLHRLRVLGYTF. The variable domain in full, completed from reference TRBV7-9 and TRBJ1-2, reads DTGVSQNPRHKITKRGQNVTFRCDPISEHNRLYWYRQTLGQGPEFLTYFQNEAQLEKSRLLSDRFSAERPKGSFSTLEIQRTEQGDSAMYLCASSLHRLRVLGYTFGSGTRLTVV.

The chain combines TRBV5-1 with TRBJ1-2; 8 bases line up with TRBD1. This CDR3 spans 15 amino acids. Trimming cost V 0 bases and J 8 bases; bases outside gene matches: 9. The germline gives CDR1 SGHRS, CDR2 YFSETQ. CDR3 protein: CASSLGWQGASGYTF. The CDR3 DNA reads as TGCGCCAGCAGCTTGGGGTGGCAGGGGGCAAGCGGCTACACCTTC.

The V gene is TRBV27, the J gene TRBJ2-7; D is perhaps TRBD1 (5 bases). The CDR3 runs to 13 residues. Germline-derived CDR1 and CDR2 are MNHEY and SMNVEV (reference sequence). V shed 7 bases and J shed 3 bases, with 13 bases lying between them. CDR3: CASTPRQGYEQYF. For the CDR3, the DNA is TGTGCCAGCACCCCGAGGCAGGGCTACGAGCAGTACTTC.

The V and J genes are TRBV19 and TRBJ2-3; D is undetermined. The CDR3 has 13 amino acids. CDR1 is LNHDA and CDR2 is SQIVND in the germline V gene (reference sequence). Trimming took 7 bases from V and 0 from J, leaving 8 bases between them. Here the CDR3 DNA reads TGTGCCAGTAACGTCCGGAGCACAGATACGCAGTATTTT. Its protein product is CASNVRSTDTQYF.

The chain employs TRBV6-6 and TRBJ1-4; D is uncertain. The CDR3 consists of 15 residues. Trimming pared 5 bases from V and 3 bases from J, leaving 13 bases between. Germline V gene lookup returns CDR1 MNHNY and CDR2 SVGAGI (reference sequence). The chain's CDR3 is CASSPIDAANEKLFF. The CDR3 nucleotides are TGTGCCAGCAGTCCTATCGACGCGGCTAATGAAAAACTGTTTTTT.

This clone was picked up one time. The chain links TRBV11-2 to TRBJ2-3; no reliable D call. V was trimmed by 1 base and J by 2 bases, leaving 7 bases between them. This CDR3 is 14 amino acids long. Germline lookup yields CDR1 SGHAT and CDR2 FQNNGV. The CDR3 region has the DNA TGTGCCAGCAGCTTAGGGCACCTCACAGATACGCAGTATTTT. Translating it yields CASSLGHLTDTQYF.

This chain links TRBV27 with TRBJ2-1; D is unresolved. V was pared by 4 bases and J by 0 bases, with 4 bases between. This CDR3 contains 13 residues. CDR1 and CDR2 from the germline V gene are MNHEY and SMNVEV (reference sequence). This chain's CDR3 is CASSSSSYNEQFF. The CDR3 nucleotides read TGTGCCAGCAGTTCGAGCTCCTACAATGAGCAGTTCTTC.

The V call is TRBV3-1 (or the pseudogene TRBV3-2), the J call TRBJ2-5; 8 positions match TRBD1. The junction had 10 bases not matched to a gene; V was cut back by 2 bases and J by 5 bases. Germline V gene sequence: CDR1 LGHDT, CDR2 YNNKEL (reference sequence). There are 16 residues in the CDR3. Written as DNA, the CDR3 is TGTGCCAGCAGCCAACCCGGGACAGGAGGTGGGGAGACCCAGTACTTC. This gives the protein CASSQPGTGGGETQYF.

The gene calls are TRBV18 and TRBJ2-7; TRBD1 agrees at 7 bases. Germline CDR1 and CDR2: KGHSH and LQKENI. This CDR3 comprises 15 residues. V was pared by 4 bases and J by 6 bases, with 12 bases of the junction left unmatched. For the CDR3, the DNA is TGTGCCAGCTCACAAGACAGGGCGCCCAACAGCGAGCAGTACTTC. Its translation is CASSQDRAPNSEQYF.

The chain uses TRBV7-9 and TRBJ2-7; a possible D gene is TRBD1 (6 bases). CDR1 and CDR2 (germline): SEHNR, FQNEAQ (reference sequence). V was cut by 3 bases and J by 2 bases, with 11 bases left in between. The CDR3 length is 14 residues. The CDR3 spells CASSLSRDTYEQYF. CDR3 nucleotides: TGTGCCAGCAGCTTGAGCCGGGACACCTACGAGCAGTACTTC.

This clone occurred a few times. J is TRBJ1-3 and V is TRBV5-1, with a tentative D call TRBD1 (6 bases). Germline V gives CDR1 SGHRS, CDR2 YFSETQ. This CDR3 spans 13 amino acids. Trimming took 0 bases from V and 7 from J, leaving 8 bases between them. The CDR3 loop reads CASSLARGNTIYF. The CDR3 DNA sequence: TGCGCCAGCAGCTTGGCGAGGGGGAACACCATATATTTT.

The chain couples TRBV28 to TRBJ2-6; D gene ambiguous. V lost 6 bases and J lost 0, with 9 bases in between. Germline V gene lookup returns CDR1 MDHEN and CDR2 SYDVKM. The CDR3 sequence is 15 residues long. CDR3 residues: CASSIPYSGANVLTF. The CDR3, as DNA: TGTGCCAGCAGCATACCCTACTCTGGGGCCAACGTCCTGACTTTC.

V usage is TRBV6-5 and J usage is TRBJ1-4; TRBD1 might be the D (6 bases). In germline, CDR1 is MNHEY, CDR2 SVGAGI. CDR3 length equals 14 residues. V was pared by 6 bases and J by 6 bases, with 14 bases between. The CDR3 reads CASRIQGRDEKLFF. Here the CDR3 DNA reads TGTGCCAGCAGAATTCAGGGGAGGGATGAAAAACTGTTTTTT.

The chain is built from TRBV7-8 and TRBJ2-3; D may be TRBD2 (7 bases). V dropped 4 bases and J dropped 4 bases, with 24 bases sitting between them. Germline V gene sequence: CDR1 SGHVS, CDR2 FQNEAQ. The CDR3 runs to 18 residues. In DNA form, the CDR3 reads TGTGCCAGCAGCTCCGGGGGGCGGGGCGGGGACCCCCCAGATACGCAGTATTTT. Residues: CASSSGGRGGDPPDTQYF.

V usage is TRBV5-1 and J usage is TRBJ2-1; 9 bases fit TRBD2. The CDR3 has 13 residues. Germline loops: CDR1 SGHRS, CDR2 YFSETQ. J gave up 12 bases and V 6 bases, and 10 bases lay outside the gene matches. CDR3 sequence: CASTTAGGTGQFF. In nucleotides, the CDR3 is TGCGCCAGCACCACAGCGGGGGGAACAGGGCAGTTCTTC.